Following are 8 T cell receptor beta chains from one sample sequenced in a study of shared clonotypes between healthy human individuals. The protocol was immunoSEQ multiplex PCR, while the TCRdb copy is restricted to in-frame clones and leaves out a portion. Altogether over a million clones are present, roughly 75% being singletons, with the ten largest covering approximately 1.5%. Sequencing was performed on memory CD4+ T cells sorted from blood. Sample subset: CD45RA-negative fraction. The receptors stem from a young man in good health.

This clone was picked up a small number of times. The chain carries TRBV5-1 and TRBJ2-2, with a weak D call TRBD1 (6 bases). From germline, CDR1 is SGHRS and CDR2 YFSETQ. CDR3 length: 14 residues. V was clipped by 6 bases and J by 4 bases, with 13 bases between them. The CDR3 loop reads CASKWTDFTGELFF. The CDR3 coding sequence is TGCGCCAGCAAATGGACAGATTTCACCGGGGAGCTGTTTTTT.

The CDR3 region has the DNA TGTGCCAGCAGCCCGATGAGGGGGGGTGGTGAAAAACTGTTTTTT. Translated, it gives CASSPMRGGGEKLFF. The V call is TRBV4-2, the J call TRBJ1-4; weak D call: TRBD1 (6 bases). This CDR3 contains 15 residues. Trimming removed 4 bases at V and 7 bases at J, with 16 bases between. Germline V CDR1 and CDR2: LGHNA, YNFKEQ.

CDR3 nucleotide sequence: TGTGCCAGCAGCTTAAGGCTAGAGGCAGGGAGAAAAGATGGCTACACCTTC. This codes for CASSLRLEAGRKDGYTF. The chain couples TRBV11-2 to TRBJ1-2; D is possibly TRBD1 (5 bases). The CDR3 is 17 amino acids. Germline V gene data show CDR1 as SGHAT and CDR2 as FQNNGV. Trimming stripped 2 bases from V and 6 bases from J, with 22 bases between.

This clone was detected only once. V gene TRBV9 combines with J gene TRBJ2-2; 7 bases align to TRBD2. The CDR3 runs to 15 residues. Germline V lookup: CDR1 SGDLS, CDR2 YYNGEE. With 3 bases clipped from V and 6 bases from J, the junction kept 8 bases outside the gene matches. CDR3: CASSAGTTGAGELFF. The CDR3 DNA is TGTGCCAGCAGCGCCGGGACTACCGGCGCCGGGGAGCTGTTTTTT.

This clone is a singleton in its sample. The chain carries TRBV30 and TRBJ2-5; D is undetermined. Germline values: CDR1 GTSNPN, CDR2 SVGIG (reference sequence). Trimming took 2 bases from V and 5 from J, leaving 18 bases between them. This CDR3 spans 15 amino acids. CDR3 in amino acids: CAWSKKTTAKETQYF. In DNA, the CDR3 is TGTGCCTGGAGTAAAAAGACAACCGCAAAGGAGACCCAGTACTTC.

The J gene is TRBJ2-1, the V gene TRBV5-1, with D uncertain. The CDR3 is 13 amino acids. The V end lost 0 bases, the J end lost 5 bases, and 6 bases lay between the germline ends. The germline V gene has CDR1 SGHRS and CDR2 YFSETQ. CDR3: CASSLGPDNEQFF. The DNA for the CDR3 is TGCGCCAGCAGCTTGGGGCCCGACAATGAGCAGTTCTTC.

The chain carries TRBV6-1 and TRBJ2-7; 12 nucleotides match TRBD2. The CDR3 is made up of 14 amino acids. Germline CDR1 and CDR2: MNHNS and SASEGT. Trimming took 8 bases from V and 3 from J; bases not matched to a gene: 5. Written as DNA, the CDR3 is TGTGCCAGCGGTCGACTAGCGGGAGTCTACGAGCAGTACTTC. It specifies CASGRLAGVYEQYF.

This clone was recorded a few times. This chain connects TRBV5-1 to TRBJ1-4, with D possibly TRBD1 on 6 matching bases. The CDR3 loop spans 16 amino acids. From germline, CDR1 is SGHRS and CDR2 YFSETQ. V lost 3 bases, J lost 8 bases, and 20 bases lay in between. Written as DNA, the CDR3 is TGCGCCAGCAGCTCGGGTGGGGCAGGGGCGCTCGAAAAACTGTTTTTT. As protein: CASSSGGAGALEKLFF.